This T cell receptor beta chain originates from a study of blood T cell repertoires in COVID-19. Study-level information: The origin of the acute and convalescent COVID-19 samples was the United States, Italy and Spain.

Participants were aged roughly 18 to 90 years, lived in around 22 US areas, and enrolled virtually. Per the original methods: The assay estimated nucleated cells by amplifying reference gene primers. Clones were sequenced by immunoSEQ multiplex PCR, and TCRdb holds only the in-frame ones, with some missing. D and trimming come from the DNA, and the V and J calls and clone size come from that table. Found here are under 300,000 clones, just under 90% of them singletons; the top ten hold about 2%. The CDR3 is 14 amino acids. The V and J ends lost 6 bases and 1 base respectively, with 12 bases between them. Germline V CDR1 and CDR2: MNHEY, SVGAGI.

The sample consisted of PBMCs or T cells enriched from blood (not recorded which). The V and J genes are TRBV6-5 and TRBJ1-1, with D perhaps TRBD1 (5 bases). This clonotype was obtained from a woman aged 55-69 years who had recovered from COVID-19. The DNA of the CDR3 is TGTGCCAGCAGGGACCAGACAGAGAACACTGAAGCTTTCTTT. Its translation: CASRDQTENTEAFF.